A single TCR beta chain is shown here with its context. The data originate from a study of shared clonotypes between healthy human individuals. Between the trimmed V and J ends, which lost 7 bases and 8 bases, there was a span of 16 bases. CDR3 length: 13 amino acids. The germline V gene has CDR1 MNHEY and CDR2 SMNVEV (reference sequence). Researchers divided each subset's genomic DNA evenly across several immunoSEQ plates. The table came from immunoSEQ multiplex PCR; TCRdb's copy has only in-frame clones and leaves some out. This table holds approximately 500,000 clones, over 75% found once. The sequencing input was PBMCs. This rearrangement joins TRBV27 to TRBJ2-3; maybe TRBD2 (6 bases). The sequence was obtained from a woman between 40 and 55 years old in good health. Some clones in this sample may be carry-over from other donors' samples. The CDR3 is CASNGLADFTQYF. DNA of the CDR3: TGTGCCAGCAATGGGTTAGCGGACTTTACGCAGTATTTT.